These 32 T cell receptor beta chains were sequenced from one sample in a study of T cell repertoires in cytomegalovirus infection. Their antigens are not known. TCRdb fed the reads into MiXCR, producing one record per CDR3 protein. Of roughly 990,000 distinct CDR3 sequences in the sample, 31% are singletons; the top ten hold over 11%. Sequencing was performed on cultured CD8+ T cells from PBMCs, taken from culture after CMV antigen stimulation. These receptors originate from a human donor in good health (CMV status not recorded). Some clones in this sample may be carry-over from other donors' samples.

This clonotype has only a few counts. The V gene is TRBV27, the J gene TRBJ2-7, with D hard to call. The V end was cut by 6 bases, the J end by 3 bases, with 15 bases between. This CDR3 is built from 14 residues. Germline V gene lookup returns CDR1 MNHEY and CDR2 SMNVEV (reference sequence). Here the CDR3 DNA reads TGTGCCAGCAGACGCGGACGGTGGGACTACGAGCAGTACTTC. Protein product: CASRRGRWDYEQYF.

This clonotype was seen a handful of times. One end of the junction fails to match germline, which may point to a read error. V and J are TRBV7-6 and TRBJ2-1; no clear D gene. The germline V gene encodes CDR1 SGHVS and CDR2 FNYEAQ. This CDR3 region has 16 residues. The CDR3 coding sequence is TGTGCTAGCAGCTTAGCCCCCTTGAGCCAATACAATGAGCAGTTCTTC. This codes for CASSLAPLSQYNEQFF.

This chain connects TRBV6-1 to TRBJ1-2, with D unresolved. The CDR3 is 15 residues long. Trimming removed 1 base from V and 2 bases from J, with 11 bases in between. In germline, CDR1 is MNHNS, CDR2 SASEGT. CDR3 DNA sequence: TGTGCCAGCAGTGAAGGCCTTTTAAGAAACTATGGCTACACCTTC. It yields the protein CASSEGLLRNYGYTF.

The chain employs TRBV6-6 and TRBJ2-2; D is unclear. V lost 5 bases and J lost 6, with 16 bases in between. The CDR3 spans 15 residues. Looked up from germline, CDR1 is MNHNY and CDR2 is SVGAGI (reference sequence). In DNA form, the CDR3 reads TGTGCCAGCAGTGACGCCATGTTGGGTCCCGGGGAGCTGTTTTTT. This translates into CASSDAMLGPGELFF.

J is TRBJ2-1 and V is TRBV20-1; TRBD1 aligns across 12 bases. J lost 7 bases, V lost 8 bases, and 9 bases had no gene match. CDR1 and CDR2 (germline): DFQATT, SNEGSKA (reference sequence). This CDR3 has 14 amino acids. CDR3 residues: CSPRDRGQWNEQFF. The DNA for the CDR3 is TGCAGTCCACGGGACAGGGGGCAATGGAATGAGCAGTTCTTC.

V usage is TRBV29-1 and J usage is TRBJ1-2; 8 bases line up with TRBD1. This CDR3 comprises 15 residues. V lost 3 bases, J lost 8 bases, and 14 bases stayed unmatched. Looked up from germline, CDR1 is SQVTM and CDR2 is ANQGSEA. CDR3: CSVDGQGAGSLGYTF. CDR3 nucleotide sequence: TGCAGCGTTGATGGGCAGGGGGCCGGTTCTTTAGGCTACACCTTC.

V gene TRBV2 combines with J gene TRBJ2-1; D possibly corresponds to TRBD2 (6 bases). Germline V gene lookup returns CDR1 SNHLY and CDR2 FYNNEI. The CDR3 loop spans 13 amino acids. V gave up 4 bases and J gave up 9 bases, with 13 bases separating them. This CDR3 reads CASSVSRRGEQFF. Here the CDR3 DNA reads TGTGCCAGCAGTGTGTCCCGGAGGGGTGAGCAGTTCTTC.

With respect to this clonotype: With a much larger clone just one base away, this may be a read error. The rearrangement joins TRBV7-8 to TRBJ2-3; unclear D gene. The germline CDR1 and CDR2 sequences are SGHVS and FQNEAQ. The CDR3 totals 15 residues. V dropped 2 bases and J dropped 5 bases, with 14 bases sitting between them. The CDR3 sequence is CASSLYGRSIDTQYF. The DNA for the CDR3 is TGTGCCAGCAGCTTATATGGTCGGTCCATAGATACGCAGTATTTT.

Concerning this clonotype itself: A read error may explain this, as a much larger clone is one base away. The rearrangement uses TRBV7-2 and TRBJ2-7; D unresolved. The ends were cut back, 5 bases at V and 5 bases at J, with 16 bases in the middle. Germline V CDR1 and CDR2: SGHTA, FQGNSA. The CDR3 has 14 amino acids. As DNA, the CDR3 is TGTGCCAGCAGCCCTGGGTCTTCCGATGACGAGCAGTACGTC. Translated: CASSPGSSDDEQYV.

This clonotype was recorded a few times. The chain uses TRBV19 and TRBJ2-6, with D tentatively TRBD1 (6 bases). This CDR3 has 15 amino acids. Germline-derived CDR1 and CDR2 are LNHDA and SQIVND (reference sequence). V lost 0 bases, J lost 5 bases, and 8 bases lay in between. CDR3 loop: CASSIDRGWANVLTF. The CDR3 DNA follows: TGTGCCAGTAGTATAGACAGGGGATGGGCCAACGTCCTGACTTTC.

V gene TRBV27 combines with J gene TRBJ2-5, with 7 nucleotides matching TRBD1. Germline CDR1 is MNHEY and CDR2 is SMNVEV (reference sequence). The CDR3 spans 14 residues. V gave up 6 bases and J gave up 2 bases; unmatched junction bases: 6. This CDR3 reads CASSLTGRQETQYF. The DNA for the CDR3 is TGTGCCAGCAGCTTGACAGGGCGGCAAGAGACCCAGTACTTC.

This clonotype was counted between two and nine times. V gene TRBV10-3 combines with J gene TRBJ2-1; 13 positions match TRBD2. The germline V gene has CDR1 ENHRY and CDR2 SYGVKD. V was clipped by 6 bases and J by 9 bases; unmatched bases: 8. The CDR3 length is 15 residues. CDR3 nucleotides: TGTGCCATCAGGAGAACTAGCGGGGGGGCAGGTGAGCAGTTCTTC. Translating it yields CAIRRTSGGAGEQFF.

The chain recombines TRBV25-1 with TRBJ2-3, with 14 bases matching TRBD2. The CDR3 runs 16 residues. V gave up 4 bases and J gave up 2 bases; unmatched junction bases: 2. The germline V gene encodes CDR1 MGHDK and CDR2 SYGVNS. The CDR3, as DNA: TGTGCCAGCAGTGGGGGACTAGCGGGGGTCACAGATACGCAGTATTTT. It yields the protein CASSGGLAGVTDTQYF.

In its sample, this clonotype was seen a few times. The chain uses TRBV10-3 and TRBJ2-1, with D perhaps TRBD1 or TRBD2 (5 bases each). CDR3 length equals 13 residues. Germline assignment: CDR1 ENHRY and CDR2 SYGVKD. Trimming took 3 bases from V and 7 from J, leaving 10 bases between them. The CDR3 DNA sequence: TGTGCCATCAGTGAATTGGGACGGAATGAGCAGTTCTTC. Amino acids: CAISELGRNEQFF.

This clonotype was recorded many times. V usage is TRBV7-8 and J usage is TRBJ2-5, with D uncertain. The CDR3 runs 13 residues. Germline V gene lookup returns CDR1 SGHVS and CDR2 FQNEAQ. V lost 7 bases, J lost 0 bases, and 9 bases lay in between. CDR3 in amino acids: CASIPQDQETQYF. The DNA of the CDR3 is TGTGCCAGCATCCCCCAGGACCAAGAGACCCAGTACTTC.

The sample holds a few counts of this clonotype. The gene calls are TRBV7-8 and TRBJ2-7, with unresolved D. The germline CDR1 and CDR2 sequences are SGHVS and FQNEAQ. Between the trimmed V and J ends, which lost 2 bases and 3 bases, there was a span of 8 bases. The CDR3 contains 13 residues. CDR3 nucleotide sequence: TGTGCCAGCAGCTTAATGGAATACTACGAGCAGTACGTC. Amino acid sequence: CASSLMEYYEQYV.

V usage is TRBV6-2 or TRBV6-3 and J usage is TRBJ2-1; D gene unclear. Trimming pared 0 bases from V and 4 bases from J, leaving 7 bases between. Per germline, CDR1 MNHEY and CDR2 SVGEGT. This CDR3 contains 14 residues. The chain's CDR3 is CASSYSNTYNEQFF. Here the CDR3 DNA reads TGTGCCAGCAGTTACTCGAACACGTACAATGAGCAGTTCTTC.

This clonotype was recorded a few times. The J gene is TRBJ2-1, the V gene TRBV27; no reliable D call. CDR3 size: 15 residues. V lost 5 bases to trimming and J lost 5 bases, with 16 bases between them. Germline-derived CDR1 and CDR2 are MNHEY and SMNVEV (reference sequence). The CDR3 loop reads CASSIIDGINNEQFF. The CDR3 bases are TGTGCCAGCAGTATAATCGACGGTATAAACAATGAGCAGTTCTTC.

This clonotype was recorded a few times. The V gene is TRBV23-1, the J gene TRBJ2-1; weak D call: TRBD1 (8 bases). TRBV23-1 is filed as an ORF, its function uncertain. V lost 0 bases and J lost 2, with 23 bases in between. The CDR3 extends over 20 amino acids. The DNA of the CDR3 is TGCGCCAGCAGTCAATCACAGGGGGTTTCAGGACTAGTGGCCTACAATGAGCAGTTCTTC. Its protein product is CASSQSQGVSGLVAYNEQFF.

The rearrangement joins TRBV20-1 to TRBJ1-2, with D unclear. The CDR3 contains 13 residues. Trimming took 8 bases from V and 7 from J, leaving 20 bases between them. The germline gives CDR1 DFQATT, CDR2 SNEGSKA (reference sequence). CDR3 loop: CSLIANELFGYTF. CDR3 nucleotides: TGCAGTCTGATCGCTAATGAGCTCTTTGGCTACACCTTC.

The rearrangement joins TRBV5-5 to TRBJ1-4; D ambiguous. This CDR3 contains 14 residues. Per germline, CDR1 SGHKS and CDR2 YYEKEE (reference sequence). Deletions cut 2 bases from V and 7 bases from J, with 12 bases between. CDR3 coding DNA: TGTGCCAGCAGCTTAGAACAGTACCGTGAAAAACTGTTTTTT. Translated, it gives CASSLEQYREKLFF.

The rearrangement joins TRBV20-1 to TRBJ1-2, with D possibly matching TRBD1 (5 bases). The CDR3 consists of 13 residues. The ends were cut back, 2 bases at V and 5 bases at J, with 12 bases in the middle. Germline V CDR1 and CDR2: DFQATT, SNEGSKA (reference sequence). The CDR3 is CSARKTDSYGYTF. CDR3 in DNA: TGCAGTGCTAGAAAGACCGACAGTTATGGCTACACCTTC.

This clonotype occurred a few times. DNA of the CDR3: TGTGCCAGTAAACCGGGACAGTTCAATGAAAAACTGTTTTTT. Protein product: CASKPGQFNEKLFF. The rearrangement joins TRBV27 to TRBJ1-4, with 7 bases that match TRBD1. The germline CDR1 and CDR2 sequences are MNHEY and SMNVEV (reference sequence). V shed 9 bases, J shed 5 bases, and the junction held 9 bases outside the gene matches. The CDR3 has 14 amino acids.

This clonotype came up many times. The chain recombines TRBV27 with TRBJ1-2; weak D call: TRBD1 (5 bases). Germline V gene data show CDR1 as MNHEY and CDR2 as SMNVEV (reference sequence). The CDR3 extends over 13 amino acids. V shed 4 bases and J shed 2 bases, with 8 bases lying between them. CDR3 sequence: CASSSSGNYGYTF. The CDR3 DNA is TGTGCCAGCAGTTCATCAGGGAACTATGGCTACACCTTC.

In its sample, this clonotype was seen a few times. The chain has TRBV5-6 and TRBJ1-1; no reliable D call. The CDR3 consists of 13 residues. V was cut by 0 bases and J by 4 bases, with 7 bases left in between. Germline CDR1 SGHDT, CDR2 YYEEEE. CDR3 nucleotide sequence: TGTGCCAGCAGCTTGGGACTGGTCACTGAAGCTTTCTTT. Encoded protein: CASSLGLVTEAFF.

This chain links TRBV7-2 with TRBJ2-1, with 9 nucleotides matching TRBD2. The germline gives CDR1 SGHTA, CDR2 FQGNSA. The J segment lost 4 bases and the V segment lost 1 base, leaving 5 bases of the junction unmatched. This CDR3 is 16 amino acids long. The CDR3: CASSLDRRGGYNEQFF. The DNA for the CDR3 is TGTGCCAGCAGCTTAGATCGGCGGGGGGGTTACAATGAGCAGTTCTTC. The whole variable domain, filled in from reference TRBV7-2 and TRBJ2-1, reads GAGVSQSPSNKVTEKGKDVELRCDPISGHTALYWYRQSLGQGLEFLIYFQGNSAPDKSGLPSDRFSAERTGGSVSTLTIQRTQQEDSAVYLCASSLDRRGGYNEQFFGPGTRLTVL.

The rearrangement links TRBV9 to TRBJ2-2, with D possibly TRBD1 on 6 matching bases. CDR1 SGDLS and CDR2 YYNGEE come from the germline V gene. CDR3 length equals 15 residues. Trimming shortened V by 1 base and J by 3 bases, and 10 bases separated the two germline ends. The CDR3 loop reads CASSVRAGDTGELFF. Here the CDR3 DNA reads TGTGCCAGCAGCGTACGGGCAGGGGACACCGGGGAGCTGTTTTTT.

The V call is TRBV7-1, the J call TRBJ2-3, with a tentative D call TRBD2 (6 bases). TRBV7-1 is treated as an ORF (open reading frame) with a function not yet certain. This CDR3 is 16 amino acids long. Trimming cost V 5 bases and J 2 bases, with 17 bases left between them. In DNA form, the CDR3 reads TGTGCCAGCAGCACAGAGGAGGGTCGGAACACAGATACGCAGTATTTT. This gives the protein CASSTEEGRNTDTQYF.

This clonotype turned up a few times. V gene TRBV6-1 combines with J gene TRBJ1-5, with D possibly matching TRBD1 (6 bases). Germline V gene data show CDR1 as MNHNS and CDR2 as SASEGT. The ends were cut back, 5 bases at V and 9 bases at J, with 20 bases in the middle. This CDR3 is 15 amino acids long. CDR3: CASSYSAGALWPQHF. In DNA, the CDR3 is TGTGCCAGCAGTTATTCCGCGGGGGCCCTCTGGCCCCAGCATTTT.

This clonotype was seen only a few times. The CDR3 here is CASSPPTGPSYEQYF. In DNA, the CDR3 is TGTGCCAGCAGTCCCCCGACGGGCCCCTCCTACGAGCAGTACTTC. The chain joins TRBV12-3 or TRBV12-4 to TRBJ2-7, with no clear D. Trimming left V 5 bases short and J 0 bases short, with 14 bases between. The CDR3 has 15 amino acids.

This clonotype was seen a few times. The chain combines TRBV6-2 or TRBV6-3 with TRBJ1-5; unclear D gene. Germline CDR1 reads MNHEY; CDR2 reads SVGEGT. Deletions cut 2 bases from V and 12 bases from J, with 14 bases between. The CDR3 runs 13 residues. Written as DNA, the CDR3 is TGTGCCAGCAGTTACGATCCGGGGAAAAACCAGCATTTT. Protein sequence: CASSYDPGKNQHF.

The chain links TRBV20-1 to TRBJ2-4; the D gene is possibly TRBD1 (6 bases). V gave up 1 base and J gave up 8 bases, with 12 bases separating them. Germline CDR1 DFQATT, CDR2 SNEGSKA (reference sequence). This CDR3 is built from 13 residues. The CDR3: CSARGQGRDIQYF. The CDR3 nucleotides read TGCAGTGCTAGAGGGCAGGGGCGAGACATTCAGTACTTC.